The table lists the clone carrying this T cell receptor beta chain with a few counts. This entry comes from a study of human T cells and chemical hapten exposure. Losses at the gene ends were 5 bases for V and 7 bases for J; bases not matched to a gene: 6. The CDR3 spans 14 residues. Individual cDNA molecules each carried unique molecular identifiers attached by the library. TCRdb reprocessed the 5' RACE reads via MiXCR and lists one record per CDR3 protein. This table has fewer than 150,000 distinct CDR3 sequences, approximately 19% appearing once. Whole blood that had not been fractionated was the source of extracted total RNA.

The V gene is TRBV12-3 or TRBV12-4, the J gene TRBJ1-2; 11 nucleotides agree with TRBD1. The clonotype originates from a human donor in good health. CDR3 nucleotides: TGTGCCAGCAGTCCGACCGGGACAGGGGGTGGCTACACCTTC. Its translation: CASSPTGTGGGYTF.